The source of this T cell receptor (beta chain) is a study of human T cells and chemical hapten exposure. Study background: Donors were sensitized with 2% DPC on the upper inner arm. Patch tests applied 0.01% DPC to the upper back and were scored after 6 days.

Only a few counts were recorded for this clonotype. Between the trimmed V and J ends, which lost 3 bases and 4 bases, there was a span of 16 bases. From germline, CDR1 is SGHRS and CDR2 YFSETQ. CDR3 size: 15 residues. TCRdb re-derived calls from the RACE reads in MiXCR, one entry per CDR3 protein. Here the sample spans 150,000 to 200,000 distinct CDR3 sequences, about 31% being singletons. Specified time point: pre-sensitization, week 0. Documented treatment: therapeutic diphenylcyclopropenone sensitization with weekly scalp DPC. The sequence was obtained from a woman in her twenties or thirties with alopecia areata. Some clones in this sample may be carry-over from other donors' samples. This chain connects TRBV5-1 to TRBJ2-5, with D perhaps TRBD1 or TRBD2 (5 bases each). The sample in question was whole blood, obtained in connection with sensitization to the hapten diphenylcyclopropenone (DPC). CDR3 in amino acids: CASSSPGTTTETQYF. For the CDR3, the DNA is TGCGCCAGCAGCTCCCCAGGGACCACGACAGAGACCCAGTACTTC.